The source of this T cell receptor beta chain is a study of CD8+ T cells in alopecia areata. In the study overall: Twice daily, treated patients received 5 to 10 mg of oral tofacitinib.

On this clone: What it binds is not known.

Study-wide results and limits: Resident alphabeta T-cell populations of normal skin are likewise subject to sequencing in scalp samples. Clonality was higher in lesional than normal scalp, especially in alopecia totalis/universalis.

Germline V gene lookup returns CDR1 GTSNPN and CDR2 SVGIG (reference sequence). V dropped 2 bases and J dropped 6 bases, with 9 bases sitting between them. This CDR3 is built from 12 residues. Sorted populations comprised CD4+ and CD8+ T cells obtained from PBMCs. Extracted from the samples, RNA was reverse transcribed into cDNA to serve as the sequencing template. Profiling relied on immunoSEQ multiplex PCR, and the TCRdb table lists in-frame clones only, not all of them. The repertoire holds more than 200,000 clones, around two thirds seen once, with approximately 1.2% in the top ten. This TCR derives from a human donor with alopecia areata. This specimen was CD4+ T cells sorted from blood, taken at week 0. The chain is built from TRBV30 and TRBJ2-3; D remains ambiguous. The CDR3 protein is CAWSMGSDTQYF. Written as DNA, the CDR3 is TGTGCCTGGAGTATGGGTTCGGATACGCAGTATTTT.